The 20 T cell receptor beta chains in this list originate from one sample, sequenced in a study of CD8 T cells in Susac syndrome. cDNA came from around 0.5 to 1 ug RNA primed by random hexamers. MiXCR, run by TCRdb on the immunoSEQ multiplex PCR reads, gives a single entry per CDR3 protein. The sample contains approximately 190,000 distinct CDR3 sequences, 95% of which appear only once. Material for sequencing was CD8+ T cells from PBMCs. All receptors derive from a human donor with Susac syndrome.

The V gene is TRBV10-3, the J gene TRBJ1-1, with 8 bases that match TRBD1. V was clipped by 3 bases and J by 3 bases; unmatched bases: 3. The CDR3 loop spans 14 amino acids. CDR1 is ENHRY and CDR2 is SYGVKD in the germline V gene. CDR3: CAISENRGDTEAFF. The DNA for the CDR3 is TGTGCCATCAGTGAAAACAGGGGGGACACTGAAGCTTTCTTT.

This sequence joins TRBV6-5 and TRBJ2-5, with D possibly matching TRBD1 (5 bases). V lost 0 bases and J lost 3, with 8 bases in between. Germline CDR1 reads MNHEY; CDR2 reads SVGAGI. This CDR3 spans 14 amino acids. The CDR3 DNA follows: TGTGCCAGCAGTTACTCAGGGGTCGAAGAGACCCAGTACTTC. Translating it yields CASSYSGVEETQYF.

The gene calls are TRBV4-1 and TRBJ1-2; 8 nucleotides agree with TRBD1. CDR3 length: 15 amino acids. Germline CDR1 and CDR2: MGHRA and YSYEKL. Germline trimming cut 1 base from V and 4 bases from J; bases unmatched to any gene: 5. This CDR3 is CASSQGSGGVYGYTF. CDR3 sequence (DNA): TGCGCCAGCAGCCAAGGGTCAGGGGGCGTCTATGGCTACACCTTC.

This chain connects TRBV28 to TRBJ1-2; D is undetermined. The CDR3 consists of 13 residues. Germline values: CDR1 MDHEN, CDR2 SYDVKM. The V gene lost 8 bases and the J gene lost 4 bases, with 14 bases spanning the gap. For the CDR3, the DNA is TGTGCCAGCGGGGAGAGACACCTCTATGGCTACACCTTC. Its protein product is CASGERHLYGYTF.

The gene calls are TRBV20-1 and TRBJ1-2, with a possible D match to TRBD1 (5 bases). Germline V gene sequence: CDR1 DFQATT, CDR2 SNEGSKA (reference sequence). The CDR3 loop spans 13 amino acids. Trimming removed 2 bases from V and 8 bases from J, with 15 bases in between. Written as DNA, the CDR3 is TGCAGTGCTAGAATAACGGGACTGCAGGGCTACACCTTC. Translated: CSARITGLQGYTF.

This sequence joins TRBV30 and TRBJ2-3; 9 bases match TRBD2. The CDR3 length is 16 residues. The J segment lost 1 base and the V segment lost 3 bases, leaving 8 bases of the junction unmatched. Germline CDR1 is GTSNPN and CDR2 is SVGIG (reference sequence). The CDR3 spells CAWSLFVAGGTDTQYF. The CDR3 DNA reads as TGTGCCTGGAGCCTCTTCGTAGCGGGGGGCACAGATACGCAGTATTTT.

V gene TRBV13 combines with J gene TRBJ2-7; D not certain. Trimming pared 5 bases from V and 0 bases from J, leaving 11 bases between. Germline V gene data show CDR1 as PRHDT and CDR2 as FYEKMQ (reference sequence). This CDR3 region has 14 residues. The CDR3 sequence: CASSAQRSSYEQYF. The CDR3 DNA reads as TGTGCCAGCAGCGCCCAGAGGAGCTCCTACGAGCAGTACTTC.

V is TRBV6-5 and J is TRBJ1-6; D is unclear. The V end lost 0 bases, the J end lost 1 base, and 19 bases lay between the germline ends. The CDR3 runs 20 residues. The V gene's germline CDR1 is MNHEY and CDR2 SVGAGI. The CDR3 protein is CASSYSISQVYGSYNSPLHF. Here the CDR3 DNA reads TGTGCCAGCAGTTACTCGATTTCCCAGGTGTATGGTTCCTATAATTCACCCCTCCACTTT.

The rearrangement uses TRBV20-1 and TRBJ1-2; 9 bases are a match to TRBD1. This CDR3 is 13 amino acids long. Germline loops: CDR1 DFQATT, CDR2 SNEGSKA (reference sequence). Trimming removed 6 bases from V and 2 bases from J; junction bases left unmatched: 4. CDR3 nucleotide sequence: TGCAGTGCAGAGACAGGGGGAAACTATGGCTACACCTTC. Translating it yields CSAETGGNYGYTF.

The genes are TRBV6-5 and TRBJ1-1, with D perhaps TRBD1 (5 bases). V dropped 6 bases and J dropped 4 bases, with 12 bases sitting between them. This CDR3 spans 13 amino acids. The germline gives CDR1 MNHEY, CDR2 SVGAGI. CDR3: CASRNPQATEAFF. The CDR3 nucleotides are TGTGCCAGCAGGAATCCACAGGCCACTGAAGCTTTCTTT.

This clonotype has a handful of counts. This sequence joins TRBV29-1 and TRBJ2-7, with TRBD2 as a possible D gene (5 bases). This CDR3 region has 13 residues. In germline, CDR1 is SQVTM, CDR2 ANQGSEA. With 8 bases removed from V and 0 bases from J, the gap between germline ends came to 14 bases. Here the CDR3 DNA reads TGCAGCATCGGAGAGGGAGACTCCTACGAGCAGTACTTC. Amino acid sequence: CSIGEGDSYEQYF.

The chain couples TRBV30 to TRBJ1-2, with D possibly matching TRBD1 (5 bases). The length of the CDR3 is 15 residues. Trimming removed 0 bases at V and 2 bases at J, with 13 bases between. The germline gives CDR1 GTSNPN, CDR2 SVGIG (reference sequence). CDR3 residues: CAWSVHPGKNYGYTF. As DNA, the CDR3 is TGTGCCTGGAGTGTACATCCAGGGAAGAACTATGGCTACACCTTC.

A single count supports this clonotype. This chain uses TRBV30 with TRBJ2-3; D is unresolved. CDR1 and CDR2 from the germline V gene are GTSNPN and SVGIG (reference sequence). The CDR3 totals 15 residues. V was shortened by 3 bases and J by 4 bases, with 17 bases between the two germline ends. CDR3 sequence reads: CAWRYETTLSDTQYF. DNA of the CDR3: TGTGCCTGGAGGTACGAAACAACTCTCTCAGATACGCAGTATTTT.

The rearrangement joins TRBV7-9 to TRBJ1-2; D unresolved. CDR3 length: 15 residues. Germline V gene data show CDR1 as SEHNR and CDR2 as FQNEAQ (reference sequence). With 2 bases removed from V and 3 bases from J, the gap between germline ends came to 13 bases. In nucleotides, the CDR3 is TGTGCCAGCAGCTTATTTCAATCAAGGGACTATGGCTACACCTTC. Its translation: CASSLFQSRDYGYTF.

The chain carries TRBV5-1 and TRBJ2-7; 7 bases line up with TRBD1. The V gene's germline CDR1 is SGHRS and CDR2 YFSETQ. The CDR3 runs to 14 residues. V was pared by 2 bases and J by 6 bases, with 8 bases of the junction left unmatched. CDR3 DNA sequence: TGCGCCAGCAGCTTCGACAGGGTCGGCGGCGAGCAGTACTTC. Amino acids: CASSFDRVGGEQYF.

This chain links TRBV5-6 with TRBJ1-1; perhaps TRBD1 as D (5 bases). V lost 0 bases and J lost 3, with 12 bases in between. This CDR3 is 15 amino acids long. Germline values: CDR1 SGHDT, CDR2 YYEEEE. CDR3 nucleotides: TGTGCCAGCAGCTTGGCCTTATTGGGGGACACTGAAGCTTTCTTT. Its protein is CASSLALLGDTEAFF.

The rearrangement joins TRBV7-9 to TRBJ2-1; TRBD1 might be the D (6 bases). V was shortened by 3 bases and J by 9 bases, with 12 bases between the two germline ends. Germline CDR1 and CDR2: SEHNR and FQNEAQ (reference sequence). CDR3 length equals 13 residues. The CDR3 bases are TGTGCCAGCAGCTTGGGGGCCGGGGTTGAGCAGTTCTTC. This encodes CASSLGAGVEQFF.

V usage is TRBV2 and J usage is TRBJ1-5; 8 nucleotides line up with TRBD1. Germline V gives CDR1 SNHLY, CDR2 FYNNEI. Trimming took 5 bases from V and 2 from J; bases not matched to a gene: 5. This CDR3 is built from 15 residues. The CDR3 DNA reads TGTGCCAGCAGTCTGACAGGGGCTGGCAATCAGCCCCAGCATTTT. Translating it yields CASSLTGAGNQPQHF.

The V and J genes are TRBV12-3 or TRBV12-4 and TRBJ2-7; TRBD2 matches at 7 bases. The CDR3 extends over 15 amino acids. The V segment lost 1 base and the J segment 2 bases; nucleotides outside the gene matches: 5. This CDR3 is CASSLVTGTTYEQYF. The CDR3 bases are TGTGCCAGCAGTTTAGTGACGGGGACTACCTACGAGCAGTACTTC.

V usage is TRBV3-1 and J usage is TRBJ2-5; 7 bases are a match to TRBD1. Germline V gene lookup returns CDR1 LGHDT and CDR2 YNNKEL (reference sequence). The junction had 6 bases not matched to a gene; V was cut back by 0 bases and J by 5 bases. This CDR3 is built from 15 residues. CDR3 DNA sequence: TGTGCCAGCAGCCAAGATGGAAACAGGGGCGAGACCCAGTACTTC. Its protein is CASSQDGNRGETQYF.